This T cell receptor (beta chain) emerged from a study of lymphopenia after photon versus proton radiotherapy. Findings and limits, study-wide: Authors raise, but do not show, better survival with proton therapy. Post-nadir TCR diversity decline inversely tracked overall survival among those who died.

The data were produced by immunoSEQ multiplex PCR, yet TCRdb's version contains in-frame clones alone and is incomplete. The sample yields 7,000 to 9,000 clones, around 90% seen once. The CDR3 totals 12 residues. CDR1 is SGDLS, CDR2 YYNGEE, per germline. Trimming shortened V by 0 bases and J by 7 bases, and 7 bases separated the two germline ends. Details on this clone: Its antigen remains unknown.

The input for sequencing was peripheral blood, taken from a patient treated with photon-based radiotherapy. This receptor was obtained from a man at least 80 years old with cholangiocarcinoma. J is TRBJ1-2 and V is TRBV9; the D is unclear. The CDR3 sequence is CASSVEWGGYTF. The CDR3, as DNA: TGTGCCAGCAGCGTAGAGTGGGGTGGCTACACCTTC.